The 17 T cell receptor beta chains below were found in one sample sequenced in a study of blood T cell repertoires in COVID-19. Clones were read by immunoSEQ multiplex PCR, and TCRdb kept only the in-frame ones, dropping some. The sample consists of about 670,000 clones, around 89% of them appearing once. Sequences were obtained from peripheral blood. Source of these receptors: a woman aged 18-30 years with acute or convalescent COVID-19.

The chain is built from TRBV6-5 and TRBJ2-7, with D possibly TRBD2 on 5 matching bases. Trimming removed 6 bases from V and 2 bases from J, with 17 bases in between. CDR3 length: 15 residues. Looked up from germline, CDR1 is MNHEY and CDR2 is SVGAGI. The CDR3 is CASSLPGSGAYEQYF. The CDR3 DNA follows: TGTGCCAGCAGCCTTCCGGGAAGCGGAGCCTACGAGCAGTACTTC.

The chain carries TRBV7-8 and TRBJ1-2; 12 bases line up with TRBD1. Germline V lookup: CDR1 SGHVS, CDR2 FQNEAQ. Trimming at V came to 1 base and at J to 7 bases, leaving 7 bases not matched to a gene. CDR3 length equals 16 residues. DNA of the CDR3: TGTGCCAGCAGCTTAGTGATGGGACAGGGGGCAGGTGGCTACACCTTC. Translation gives CASSLVMGQGAGGYTF.

The chain carries TRBV10-2 and TRBJ1-1; perhaps TRBD1 as D (5 bases). The CDR3 runs to 13 residues. V was trimmed by 3 bases and J by 7 bases, leaving 12 bases between them. Germline CDR1 is WSHSY and CDR2 is SAAADI. The CDR3 nucleotides are TGCGCCAGCAGTGACGAGGGACTCCGTGAAGCTTTCTTT. This encodes CASSDEGLREAFF.

The genes are TRBV23-1 and TRBJ1-2; no firm D call. Being an ORF, TRBV23-1 has a function that is uncertain. Deletions cut 8 bases from V and 4 bases from J, with 17 bases between. The CDR3 sequence is 14 residues long. CDR3: CASGKGGQLYGYTF. The CDR3 DNA sequence: TGCGCCAGCGGAAAAGGAGGGCAACTCTATGGCTACACCTTC.

V and J are TRBV2 and TRBJ1-2; D ambiguous. The CDR3 extends over 15 amino acids. V was clipped by 0 bases and J by 4 bases, with 12 bases between them. Per germline, CDR1 SNHLY and CDR2 FYNNEI. The CDR3 spells CASSEALSLLYGYTF. The CDR3 nucleotides read TGTGCCAGCAGTGAAGCGCTTTCTCTACTCTATGGCTACACCTTC. The full variable domain, with the rest looked up from reference TRBV2 and TRBJ1-2, is EPEVTQTPSHQVTQMGQEVILRCVPISNHLYFYWYRQILGQKVEFLVSFYNNEISEKSEIFDDQFSVERPDGSNFTLKIRSTKLEDSAMYFCASSEALSLLYGYTFGSGTRLTVV.

The chain employs TRBV19 and TRBJ2-7; TRBD2 might be the D (6 bases). Germline V gene sequence: CDR1 LNHDA, CDR2 SQIVND (reference sequence). The CDR3 extends over 14 amino acids. Trimming removed 6 bases at V and 3 bases at J, with 15 bases between. The CDR3 sequence: CASRAGGALYEQYF. The CDR3, as DNA: TGTGCCAGTAGGGCCGGCGGGGCGCTCTACGAGCAGTACTTC.

The chain carries TRBV6-5 and TRBJ1-5, with D perhaps TRBD1 (6 bases). Trimming pared 11 bases from V and 7 bases from J, leaving 15 bases between. CDR3 length equals 12 residues. CDR1 is MNHEY and CDR2 is SVGAGI in the germline V gene. The CDR3 reads CAGGGEVQPQHF. The CDR3 bases are TGTGCCGGAGGGGGGGAGGTCCAGCCCCAGCATTTT.

The chain has TRBV6-4 and TRBJ1-1; weak D call: TRBD1 (5 bases). CDR1 and CDR2 from the germline V gene are MRHNA and SNTAGT. V lost 7 bases and J lost 11, with 20 bases in between. The CDR3 loop spans 13 amino acids. The CDR3 bases are TGTGCCAGCACTACGTCGACAGACCATCCCGCTTTCTTT. Its translation is CASTTSTDHPAFF.

Concerning this clone: The germline gene is not matched at one end of the junction; a read error may be the cause. The chain carries TRBV20-1 and TRBJ2-7, with TRBD2 matching over 7 bases. There are 10 residues in the CDR3. Germline V lookup: CDR1 DFQATT, CDR2 SNEGSKA (reference sequence). The CDR3 sequence: CSGLAAGEVF. CDR3 bases: TGCAGTGGGCTAGCGGCGGGGGAGGTCTTC.

V gene TRBV5-5 combines with J gene TRBJ1-4; tentative D call: TRBD1 (5 bases). This CDR3 contains 15 residues. The V gene's germline CDR1 is SGHKS and CDR2 YYEKEE (reference sequence). Trimming took 0 bases from V and 5 from J, leaving 11 bases between them. CDR3 coding DNA: TGTGCCAGCAGCTTGGGATGGGGGAGGAATGAAAAACTGTTTTTT. Translated, it gives CASSLGWGRNEKLFF.

The chain recombines TRBV12-5 with TRBJ1-1, with 7 bases aligning to TRBD1. Germline trimming cut 2 bases from V and 0 bases from J; bases unmatched to any gene: 12. The germline V gene encodes CDR1 LGHNT and CDR2 FRNRAP. This CDR3 is 18 amino acids long. CDR3 DNA sequence: TGTGCTAGTGGTTTGTACCGACAGGGTTGGATCGTGAACACTGAAGCTTTCTTT. Translating gives CASGLYRQGWIVNTEAFF.

This clone was seen just once. The rearrangement uses TRBV4-3 and TRBJ2-7; 8 bases match TRBD1. V was pared by 5 bases and J by 6 bases, with 9 bases of the junction left unmatched. CDR1 is LGHNA and CDR2 is YSLEER in the germline V gene. The CDR3 length is 14 residues. DNA of the CDR3: TGCGCCAGCAGCTTACACAGGGGGATGTCCGAGCAGTACTTC. This translates into CASSLHRGMSEQYF.

The V and J genes are TRBV27 and TRBJ2-1; the D gene is possibly TRBD1 (6 bases). Trimming cost V 7 bases and J 1 base, with 20 bases left between them. This CDR3 has 17 amino acids. The germline V gene has CDR1 MNHEY and CDR2 SMNVEV (reference sequence). As DNA, the CDR3 is TGTGCCAGCACCCCTAGCTGGGGGCGGAGGTCCTACAATGAGCAGTTCTTC. Translation: CASTPSWGRRSYNEQFF.

The chain carries TRBV2 and TRBJ1-3; D is uncertain. The CDR3 is made up of 14 amino acids. Germline CDR1 reads SNHLY; CDR2 reads FYNNEI. V shed 3 bases and J shed 4 bases, with 10 bases lying between them. CDR3 loop: CASSDLLAGNTIYF. DNA of the CDR3: TGTGCCAGCAGTGACCTTTTAGCGGGAAACACCATATATTTT.

The gene calls are TRBV20-1 and TRBJ1-1, with 7 nucleotides matching TRBD1. This CDR3 contains 11 residues. Trimming took 4 bases from V and 8 from J; bases not matched to a gene: 4. Germline assignment: CDR1 DFQATT and CDR2 SNEGSKA (reference sequence). CDR3 nucleotides: TGCAGTGCTACTCCGGGACAGGAAGCTTTCTTT. It is translated as CSATPGQEAFF.

As concerns this clone: The junction differs from germline at one of its ends, possibly a read error. The rearrangement links TRBV7-9 to TRBJ1-2, with TRBD1 identical over 9 bases. The CDR3 is 11 residues long. Germline-derived CDR1 and CDR2 are SEHNR and FQNEAQ (reference sequence). CDR3 residues: CASSSGQGPAF. The CDR3 DNA is TGTGCCAGCAGCTCGGGACAGGGTCCCGCCTTC.

This chain uses TRBV3-1 (or the pseudogene TRBV3-2) with TRBJ2-2; no firm D call. The germline gives CDR1 LGHDT, CDR2 YNNKEL (reference sequence). The CDR3 runs 15 residues. Trimming pared 3 bases from V and 0 bases from J, leaving 8 bases between. CDR3 in amino acids: CASSHSPANTGELFF. The CDR3 nucleotides are TGTGCCAGCAGCCATAGCCCCGCGAACACCGGGGAGCTGTTTTTT.